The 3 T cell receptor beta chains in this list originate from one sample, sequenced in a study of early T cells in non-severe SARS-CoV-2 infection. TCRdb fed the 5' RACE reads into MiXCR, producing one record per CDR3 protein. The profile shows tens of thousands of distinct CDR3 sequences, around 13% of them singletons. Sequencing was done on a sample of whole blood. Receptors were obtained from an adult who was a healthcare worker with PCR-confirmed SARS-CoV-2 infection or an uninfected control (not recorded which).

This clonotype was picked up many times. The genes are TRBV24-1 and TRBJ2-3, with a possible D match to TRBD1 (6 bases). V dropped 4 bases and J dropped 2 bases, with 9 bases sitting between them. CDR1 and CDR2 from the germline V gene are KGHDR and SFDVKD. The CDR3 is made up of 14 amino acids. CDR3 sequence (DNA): TGTGCCACCAGTGAAGGGGGTTACACAGATACGCAGTATTTT. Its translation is CATSEGGYTDTQYF.

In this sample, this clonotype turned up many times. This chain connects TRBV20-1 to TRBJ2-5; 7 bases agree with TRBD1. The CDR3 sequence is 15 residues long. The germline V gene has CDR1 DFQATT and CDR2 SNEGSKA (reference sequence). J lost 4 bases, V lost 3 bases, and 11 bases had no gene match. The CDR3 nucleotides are TGCAGTGCTAGGGCTCCGGAAGGGGGCATAGAGACCCAGTACTTC. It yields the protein CSARAPEGGIETQYF.

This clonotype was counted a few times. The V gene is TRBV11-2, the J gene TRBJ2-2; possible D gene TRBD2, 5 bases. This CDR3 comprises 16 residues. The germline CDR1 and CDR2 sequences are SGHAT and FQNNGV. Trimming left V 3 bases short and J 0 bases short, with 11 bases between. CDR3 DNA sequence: TGTGCCAGCAGCTTGGTAGCGTTTCCGAACACCGGGGAGCTGTTTTTT. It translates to CASSLVAFPNTGELFF.